This T cell receptor beta chain was documented in a study of T-cell memory formation after mild COVID-19. Points from the study as a whole: Several responding clones turned up in pre-infection memory, indicating that cross-reactive memory may have taken part.

Each CDR3 protein is one row after TCRdb ran MiXCR on the 5' RACE reads. Found here are 250,000 or so distinct CDR3 sequences, around 10% of them singletons; the top ten hold under 25%. The table lists this clonotype with a few counts. Its antigen is undetermined. The sequencing sample was made of PBMCs or a T cell subset sorted from them (not recorded which). The TCR comes from a man aged 18 to 29 who had mild COVID-19 (a few samples of this study predate the infection). Cell type and time point are not known.

The CDR3 is CASSEVGSAWANVLTF. CDR3 bases: TGTGCCAGCAGTGAAGTCGGGTCAGCTTGGGCCAACGTCCTGACTTTC. The J gene is TRBJ2-6, the V gene TRBV6-1; D remains ambiguous. This CDR3 is 16 amino acids long. CDR1 is MNHNS, CDR2 SASEGT, per germline. Trimming removed 1 base from V and 5 bases from J, with 12 bases in between.